The entry that follows covers one T cell receptor beta chain sequence. Using immunoSEQ multiplex PCR, the repertoire was profiled, and TCRdb retains in-frame clones only, with some absent. Among 45,000 to 65,000 clones listed, 94% were seen once. The record originates from a study of technical replicates of blood from a handful of donors. This sequence originates from a human donor in good health. The sample comprised T cells isolated from PBMCs.

CDR3 residues: CASSQVTSGGFYNEQFF. The CDR3 nucleotides read TGTGCCAGCAGCCAAGTGACTAGCGGGGGTTTCTACAATGAGCAGTTCTTC. The V gene is TRBV14, the J gene TRBJ2-1; TRBD2 agrees at 12 bases. Germline V lookup: CDR1 SGHDN, CDR2 FVKESK. The V segment lost 1 base and the J segment 3 bases; nucleotides outside the gene matches: 4. CDR3 length: 17 residues.